The next 25 T cell receptor beta chains were all read from a single sample in a study of T cells in Graves' hyperthyroidism and ophthalmopathy (dated by TCRdb to between 2018 and 2021). The library was produced with multiplex PCR. Instrument on record: Illumina HiSeq 2000. Amplification of TCR beta CDR3 regions was carried out from RNA transcripts. A first-round RT-PCR of the TCR CDR3 used the HTBI primer set with the Qiagen OneStep RT-PCR kit. The raw public data were reprocessed by TCRdb itself: fastp quality trimming at Q25, MiXCR clonotype calling, in-frame beta chains only. Rows merge per CDR3 protein into single entries with the most common DNA and genes. The sample table records hundreds of thousands of distinct CDR3 sequences; about 14% of these occur just once. The leading ten clones occupy 3.5% to 4.5% of the sample. The material sequenced was blood. The origin of the receptors is a woman between 40 and 55 years old with Graves' ophthalmopathy.

The sample holds many counts of this clonotype. The genes are TRBV29-1 and TRBJ1-2; possibly TRBD1 for D (6 bases). CDR1 is SQVTM and CDR2 is ANQGSEA in the germline V gene. This CDR3 contains 13 residues. The V and J ends lost 7 bases and 7 bases respectively, with 19 bases between them. Here the CDR3 DNA reads TGCAGCGGCGGGGGGCTCCTGGGGGGTGGCTACACCTTC. Amino acids: CSGGGLLGGGYTF.

This clonotype was detected only once. V is TRBV7-2 and J is TRBJ1-2, with 9 bases lining up with TRBD1. The CDR3 has 15 amino acids. Germline lookup yields CDR1 SGHTA and CDR2 FQGNSA. Trimming at V came to 5 bases and at J to 6 bases, leaving 10 bases not matched to a gene. The CDR3 DNA is TGTGCCAGCAGCGCGGGGACAGGGTGGTCTCATGGCTACACCTTC. As protein: CASSAGTGWSHGYTF.

V and J are TRBV20-1 and TRBJ1-5, with TRBD1 matching 7 bases. Germline-derived CDR1 and CDR2 are DFQATT and SNEGSKA (reference sequence). Losses at the gene ends were 5 bases for V and 7 bases for J; bases not matched to a gene: 8. The CDR3 extends over 13 amino acids. The CDR3, as DNA: TGCAGTGCTGCTAGGGACAGTTCCCAGCCCCAGCATTTT. Translating it yields CSAARDSSQPQHF.

CDR3 bases: TGTGCCAGCAGGAGTGGTACAGTAGAGACCCAGTACTTC. Translation: CASRSGTVETQYF. The chain recombines TRBV12-3 or TRBV12-4 with TRBJ2-5; D remains ambiguous. The CDR3 runs to 13 residues. Trimming took 6 bases from V and 4 from J, leaving 12 bases between them.

About this clonotype: At one end the junction does not follow the germline gene, possibly because of a read error. This sequence joins TRBV6-2 or TRBV6-3 and TRBJ2-7; the D gene is possibly TRBD1 (6 bases). CDR1 and CDR2 from the germline V gene are MNHEY and SVGEGT. The CDR3 extends over 13 amino acids. The CDR3 sequence: CATTRDNSYEQYF. The CDR3 coding sequence is TGTGCCACAACCCGGGACAACTCCTACGAACAGTACTTC.

This clonotype was seen many times. The chain carries TRBV27 and TRBJ2-7, with 11 bases that match TRBD2. Germline V gene data show CDR1 as MNHEY and CDR2 as SMNVEV (reference sequence). V lost 8 bases to trimming and J lost 4 bases; unmatched junction nucleotides: 13. The CDR3 runs 16 residues. CDR3: CASRVVAGGPGYEQYF. The CDR3 bases are TGTGCCAGCCGAGTAGTAGCGGGAGGGCCGGGTTACGAGCAGTACTTC.

Comment on this clonotype: One base away lies a much larger clone, so this may be a sequencing read error. The gene calls are TRBV14 and TRBJ2-7; TRBD2 matches 13 bases. The V and J ends lost 0 bases and 6 bases, in that order; junction bases with no gene match: 8. The CDR3 loop spans 17 amino acids. Per germline, CDR1 SGHDN and CDR2 FVKESK. DNA of the CDR3: TGTGCCAGCAGCCAAGATTTCGGACTAGCGGGAGTATGCGAGCAGTACTTC. This codes for CASSQDFGLAGVCEQYF.

This chain uses TRBV4-3 with TRBJ2-7; 12 nucleotides align to TRBD1. Germline V CDR1 and CDR2: LGHNA, YSLEER. The CDR3 sequence is 15 residues long. Trimming at V came to 3 bases and at J to 6 bases, leaving 6 bases not matched to a gene. This CDR3 is CASSQAGTGGSEQYF. CDR3 DNA sequence: TGCGCCAGCAGCCAGGCCGGGACAGGGGGCTCCGAGCAGTACTTC.

This clonotype was counted many times. This chain uses TRBV19 with TRBJ1-1; possibly TRBD1 for D (5 bases). CDR1 and CDR2 (germline): LNHDA, SQIVND (reference sequence). The CDR3 spans 14 residues. Trimming shortened V by 7 bases and J by 7 bases, and 19 bases separated the two germline ends. CDR3 region: CASTRGAALIEAFF. DNA of the CDR3: TGTGCCAGTACGAGAGGGGCAGCCTTGATTGAAGCTTTCTTT.

This clonotype was counted ten times or more. The chain carries TRBV5-1 and TRBJ1-1, with TRBD1 matching 7 bases. J lost 3 bases, V lost 0 bases, and 8 bases had no gene match. This CDR3 has 16 residues. Per germline, CDR1 SGHRS and CDR2 YFSETQ. In nucleotides, the CDR3 is TGCGCCAGCAGCTTGGGGCAAGGGGGCTTCGACACTGAAGCTTTCTTT. This translates into CASSLGQGGFDTEAFF.

This clonotype turned up a few times. The chain links TRBV7-3 to TRBJ1-2; TRBD1 matches 9 bases. The germline V gene has CDR1 SGHTA and CDR2 FQGTGA. The CDR3 spans 16 residues. The V and J ends lost 1 base and 7 bases, in that order; junction bases with no gene match: 10. The CDR3 nucleotides read TGTGCCAGCAGCTTAAACCCTGGACAGGGGTTCTTTGGCTACACCTTC. Translating gives CASSLNPGQGFFGYTF. The complete variable domain, with remaining parts taken from reference TRBV7-3 and TRBJ1-2, reads GAGVSQTPSNKVTEKGKYVELRCDPISGHTALYWYRQSLGQGPEFLIYFQGTGAADDSGLPNDRFFAVRPEGSVSTLKIQRTERGDSAVYLCASSLNPGQGFFGYTFGSGTRLTVV.

This clonotype was detected ten times or more. V and J are TRBV19 and TRBJ1-2; D not resolved. The ends were cut back, 7 bases at V and 8 bases at J, with 29 bases in the middle. The CDR3 spans 17 residues. From germline, CDR1 is LNHDA and CDR2 SQIVND (reference sequence). Written as DNA, the CDR3 is TGTGCCAGTAACCCTTGGGATGGGCAGGCCGAAGAAGGCGGCTACACCTTC. The encoded protein is CASNPWDGQAEEGGYTF.

The V and J genes are TRBV18 and TRBJ2-4; 7 bases fit TRBD2. V dropped 1 base and J dropped 9; count of bases not matched to a gene: 6. The CDR3 contains 14 residues. CDR1 KGHSH and CDR2 LQKENI come from the germline V gene. The CDR3 DNA reads as TGTGCCAGCTCACCACGGGAGGGCGGAGGCATTCAGTACTTC. It encodes CASSPREGGGIQYF.

This chain links TRBV19 with TRBJ1-5; unclear D gene. This CDR3 spans 15 amino acids. Trimming pared 1 base from V and 4 bases from J, leaving 11 bases between. Germline V gene lookup returns CDR1 LNHDA and CDR2 SQIVND (reference sequence). The CDR3 nucleotides are TGTGCCAGTAGTATAGTGGACGGGAAAAATCAGCCCCAGCATTTT. Its protein product is CASSIVDGKNQPQHF.

This clonotype has a handful of counts. V and J are TRBV7-8 and TRBJ2-1; D is unclear. The CDR3 totals 16 residues. The germline gives CDR1 SGHVS, CDR2 FQNEAQ. V lost 1 base and J 0 bases, leaving 10 bases between the germline ends. The CDR3 nucleotides are TGTGCCAGCAGCTTAGTCGCGTACCTCTCCTACAATGAGCAGTTCTTC. Amino acids: CASSLVAYLSYNEQFF.

This clonotype was detected only a few times. V gene TRBV12-3 or TRBV12-4 combines with J gene TRBJ1-1, with D possibly TRBD1 on 6 matching bases. Trimming pared 6 bases from V and 2 bases from J, leaving 16 bases between. This CDR3 contains 15 residues. The CDR3 loop reads CASRPDRTGNTEAFF. The CDR3 nucleotides read TGTGCCAGCAGGCCTGACAGGACCGGTAACACTGAAGCTTTCTTT.

This clonotype was seen a few times. This chain links TRBV20-1 with TRBJ2-7, with no clear D. V lost 1 base and J lost 6, with 10 bases in between. The CDR3 loop spans 12 amino acids. The germline V gene encodes CDR1 DFQATT and CDR2 SNEGSKA (reference sequence). The CDR3 protein is CSARAPTSEQYF. DNA of the CDR3: TGCAGTGCTAGAGCCCCCACTTCCGAGCAGTACTTC.

This clonotype was detected only a few times. The CDR3 sequence is CATLGGKVLTNTEAFF. DNA for the CDR3: TGTGCCACCCTGGGGGGTAAGGTTTTAACGAACACTGAAGCTTTCTTT. The chain is built from TRBV28 and TRBJ1-1; possibly TRBD1 for D (5 bases). Trimming pared 10 bases from V and 1 base from J, leaving 22 bases between. The length of the CDR3 is 16 residues. Germline CDR1 and CDR2: MDHEN and SYDVKM.

In this sample, this clonotype turned up many times. The rearrangement uses TRBV7-8 and TRBJ2-2; D not resolved. Germline V gene lookup returns CDR1 SGHVS and CDR2 FQNEAQ. The CDR3 covers 14 residues. V lost 4 bases and J 7 bases, leaving 13 bases between the germline ends. This CDR3 reads CASSSRVLSGELFF. In DNA form, the CDR3 reads TGTGCCAGCAGCTCTCGCGTACTGAGCGGGGAGCTGTTTTTT. The full variable domain, completed using reference TRBV7-8 and TRBJ2-2, is GAGVSQSPRYKVAKRGQDVALRCDPISGHVSLFWYQQALGQGPEFLTYFQNEAQLDKSGLPSDRFFAERPEGSVSTLKIQRTQQEDSAVYLCASSSRVLSGELFFGEGSRLTVL.

This clonotype was seen at least ten times. V and J are TRBV12-3 or TRBV12-4 and TRBJ1-5; D ambiguous. V gave up 5 bases and J gave up 5 bases, with 16 bases separating them. The CDR3 has 15 amino acids. For the CDR3, the DNA is TGTGCCAGCAGTCCCTTGGAGGGTAGGGATCAGCCCCAGCATTTT. Protein sequence: CASSPLEGRDQPQHF.

This clonotype was observed many times. This chain connects TRBV6-1 to TRBJ2-4, with D unclear. This CDR3 region has 12 residues. Germline CDR1 is MNHNS and CDR2 is SASEGT. Trimming took off 9 bases at V and 8 bases at J, with 14 bases between the two ends. The CDR3 loop reads CASRGPKHIQYF. DNA for the CDR3: TGTGCCAGTAGAGGACCGAAGCACATTCAGTACTTC.

This clonotype was seen ten or more times. The chain joins TRBV19 to TRBJ2-7, with a possible D match to TRBD1 (5 bases). The length of the CDR3 is 13 residues. The V gene lost 6 bases and the J gene lost 4 bases, with 13 bases spanning the gap. The germline gives CDR1 LNHDA, CDR2 SQIVND (reference sequence). The CDR3 nucleotides are TGTGCCAGTAGCACCGACAGCCAATACGAGCAGTACTTC. This codes for CASSTDSQYEQYF.

The genes are TRBV11-2 and TRBJ2-2; no reliable D call. Deletions cut 4 bases from V and 4 bases from J, with 7 bases between. Germline assignment: CDR1 SGHAT and CDR2 FQNNGV. CDR3 size: 13 residues. This chain's CDR3 is CASSSHSTGELFF. CDR3 in DNA: TGTGCCAGCAGCTCACACAGCACCGGGGAGCTGTTTTTT.

This clonotype was recorded at least ten times. This chain uses TRBV12-3 or TRBV12-4 with TRBJ1-1, with a tentative D call TRBD1 (5 bases). This CDR3 spans 13 amino acids. V was cut by 5 bases and J by 12 bases, with 19 bases left in between. The CDR3 bases are TGTGCCAGCAGTCCCGGAGGCAGGGTCTTGACTTTCTTT. Encoded protein: CASSPGGRVLTFF.

This clonotype came up many times. The chain carries TRBV4-1 and TRBJ1-5; D is perhaps TRBD1 (5 bases). Germline V CDR1 and CDR2: MGHRA, YSYEKL. The CDR3 extends over 13 amino acids. Between the trimmed V and J ends, which lost 0 bases and 9 bases, there was a span of 9 bases. This CDR3 is CASSQDRVRPQHF. In DNA, the CDR3 is TGCGCCAGCAGCCAAGACAGGGTTAGGCCCCAGCATTTT.